These 15 T cell receptor beta chains originate from one sample sequenced in a study of blood T cell dynamics during melanoma immunotherapy. Measured with immunoSEQ multiplex PCR; TCRdb has only the in-frame clones, and not every one. The sample carries just under 6,000 clones, around three quarters recorded once. Time point meaning: week 3, after first cycle of checkpoint inhibitor. The specimen comprised blood, sampled from a patient treated with checkpoint blockade. These TCRs come from a human donor with melanoma.

DNA for the CDR3: TGTGCTAGTGGTTTGACTAGCCTCACAGATACGCAGTATTTT. Translated: CASGLTSLTDTQYF. The chain has TRBV12-5 and TRBJ2-3; perhaps TRBD2 as D (6 bases). Trimming took off 2 bases at V and 2 bases at J, with 8 bases between the two ends. The CDR3 loop spans 14 amino acids. In germline, CDR1 is LGHNT, CDR2 FRNRAP.

The rearrangement uses TRBV5-6 and TRBJ2-3, with D perhaps given as TRBD1 or TRBD2 (6 bases each). The V gene lost 3 bases and the J gene lost 4 bases, with 15 bases spanning the gap. This CDR3 has 15 amino acids. CDR1 SGHDT and CDR2 YYEEEE come from the germline V gene. The CDR3 region has the DNA TGTGCCAGCAGCTGGGGTGGAGGGGGTGCAGATACGCAGTATTTT. Its protein is CASSWGGGGADTQYF.

The rearrangement links TRBV5-6 to TRBJ2-1, with a possible D match to TRBD2 (5 bases). Germline assignment: CDR1 SGHDT and CDR2 YYEEEE. The V end lost 2 bases, the J end lost 2 bases, and 8 bases lay between the germline ends. The CDR3 covers 14 residues. Here the CDR3 reads CASSFAGTYNEQFF. CDR3 DNA sequence: TGTGCCAGCAGCTTTGCCGGGACCTACAATGAGCAGTTCTTC.

CDR3 protein: CAWSVASGGVQYF. The CDR3 bases are TGTGCCTGGAGTGTTGCCTCGGGGGGGGTGCAGTATTTT. V usage is TRBV30 and J usage is TRBJ2-3, with 8 bases that match TRBD2. CDR1 is GTSNPN, CDR2 SVGIG, per germline (reference sequence). The CDR3 is made up of 13 amino acids. After removal of 0 bases from V and 11 bases from J, the junction contained 7 bases not matched to a gene.

With regard to this clone: One end of the junction does not line up with germline, which may come from a read error. This sequence joins TRBV5-1 and TRBJ1-2, with D uncertain. Germline V gene data show CDR1 as SGHRS and CDR2 as YFSETQ. This CDR3 is built from 12 residues. The CDR3 sequence: CASGFKGEVYTF. Written as DNA, the CDR3 is TGCGCCAGCGGCTTTAAGGGTGAAGTCTACACCTTC.

The gene calls are TRBV6-5 and TRBJ1-1; possibly TRBD1 for D (5 bases). CDR1 is MNHEY, CDR2 SVGAGI, per germline. The CDR3 is made up of 14 amino acids. The V and J ends lost 2 bases and 4 bases respectively, with 11 bases between them. CDR3 amino acids: CASSYRGFGTEAFF. The DNA for the CDR3 is TGTGCCAGCAGTTACAGGGGATTTGGCACTGAAGCTTTCTTT.

The rearrangement uses TRBV29-1 and TRBJ1-2; D remains unclear. Trimming stripped 6 bases from V and 10 bases from J, with 15 bases between. Germline values: CDR1 SQVTM, CDR2 ANQGSEA. The CDR3 contains 11 residues. The CDR3, as DNA: TGCAGCGTCTTTGACGGAGCCCACTACACCTTC. Protein sequence: CSVFDGAHYTF. Supplemented by reference TRBV29-1 and TRBJ1-2, the full variable domain reads SAVISQKPSRDICQRGTSLTIQCQVDSQVTMMFWYRQQPGQSLTLIATANQGSEATYESGFVIDKFPISRPNLTFSTLTVSNMSPEDSSIYLCSVFDGAHYTFGSGTRLTVV.

V usage is TRBV2 and J usage is TRBJ1-1; D is unresolved. The CDR3 is 13 amino acids. Germline-derived CDR1 and CDR2 are SNHLY and FYNNEI. The CDR3 DNA reads TGTGCTAGCGGTGGGGAGGAGAACACTGAAGCTTTCTTT. This sequence encodes CASGGEENTEAFF.

This chain uses TRBV11-2 with TRBJ1-2; tentative D call: TRBD1 (6 bases). The CDR3 sequence is 13 residues long. The V end was cut by 5 bases, the J end by 2 bases, with 9 bases between. CDR1 SGHAT and CDR2 FQNNGV come from the germline V gene. CDR3 region: CASSRTVNYGYTF. The CDR3 DNA follows: TGTGCCAGCAGCCGGACAGTAAACTATGGCTACACCTTC.

The table lists this clone with a few counts. The rearrangement joins TRBV19 to TRBJ1-4; D is unclear. Germline CDR1 and CDR2: LNHDA and SQIVND (reference sequence). The CDR3 sequence is 14 residues long. The V and J ends lost 5 bases and 0 bases respectively, with 7 bases between them. CDR3: CASSHPPTNEKLFF. The CDR3 nucleotides are TGTGCCAGTAGTCACCCTCCAACTAATGAAAAACTGTTTTTT.

The sample holds a few counts of this clone. V and J are TRBV7-8 and TRBJ2-7; 10 bases align to TRBD2. Germline V gene data show CDR1 as SGHVS and CDR2 as FQNEAQ. The V and J ends lost 8 bases and 6 bases, in that order; junction bases with no gene match: 16. The CDR3 contains 16 residues. DNA for the CDR3: TGTGCCAGCGGGTCGTGGCTAGCGGGAGTGGTCGGCGAGCAGTACTTC. It yields the protein CASGSWLAGVVGEQYF.

The gene calls are TRBV11-3 and TRBJ1-1; no clear D. The CDR3 totals 13 residues. V lost 3 bases, J lost 6 bases, and 11 bases lay in between. CDR1 and CDR2 from the germline V gene are SGHNT and YENEEA. In nucleotides, the CDR3 is TGTGCCAGCAGCTTGACGGGGAATGCTGAAGCTTTCTTT. Protein: CASSLTGNAEAFF.

The V call is TRBV6-6, the J call TRBJ2-7; D remains ambiguous. This CDR3 has 12 residues. V was trimmed by 2 bases and J by 2 bases, leaving 4 bases between them. Germline V CDR1 and CDR2: MNHNY, SVGAGI (reference sequence). CDR3 residues: CASSYEPYEQYF. The CDR3 DNA sequence: TGTGCCAGCAGTTACGAGCCCTACGAGCAGTACTTC.

CDR3 sequence reads: CASSVGGAAKNIQYF. The CDR3 nucleotides read TGTGCCAGCAGCGTAGGAGGAGCCGCCAAAAACATTCAGTACTTC. This chain links TRBV9 with TRBJ2-4; D uncertain. V shed 0 bases and J shed 1 base, with 8 bases lying between them. CDR3 length: 15 amino acids. Germline V gene data show CDR1 as SGDLS and CDR2 as YYNGEE. The full variable domain, completed using reference TRBV9 and TRBJ2-4, is DSGVTQTPKHLITATGQRVTLRCSPRSGDLSVYWYQQSLDQGLQFLIQYYNGEERAKGNILERFSAQQFPDLHSELNLSSLELGDSALYFCASSVGGAAKNIQYFGAGTRLSVL.

The chain uses TRBV5-1 and TRBJ2-5; the D is unclear. The CDR3 is 14 residues long. Per germline, CDR1 SGHRS and CDR2 YFSETQ. The germline V and J ends were trimmed by 4 bases and 2 bases, with 12 bases remaining between them. Here the CDR3 DNA reads TGCGCCAGCAGCGTGAATTACCCTCAAGAGACCCAGTACTTC. This encodes CASSVNYPQETQYF. Variable domain in full (rest from reference TRBV5-1 and TRBJ2-5): KAGVTQTPRYLIKTRGQQVTLSCSPISGHRSVSWYQQTPGQGLQFLFEYFSETQRNKGNFPGRFSGRQFSNSRSEMNVSTLELGDSALYLCASSVNYPQETQYFGPGTRLLVL.